What follows describes a single T cell receptor (beta chain). Many counts were recorded for this clonotype. The antigen it recognizes is unknown. No much larger clonotype is one base removed from it; base qualities were not supplied. TCRdb shows the sequencer as Illumina HiSeq 1500. TCRdb reprocessing: public reads trimmed at Q25 with fastp, clones called with MiXCR, in-frame beta chains kept. Rows with one shared CDR3 protein collapse into an entry with the most common genes and DNA. The sample records roughly 500,000 distinct CDR3 sequences, 15% to 20% of which are singletons. In total, the top ten clones hold about 24% of the sample. This sample was included in a study of T cell repertoires in cytomegalovirus infection (dated by TCRdb to the late 2010s). Regarding the complete study: Because public TCR beta signatures pointed to carriage of CMV infection together with the matching HLA type, the HLA type of each donor mattered for the analysis. What the study reported, not specific to this receptor: In the ex vivo response, HLA-C-restricted CMV-specific TCR beta clonotypes were dominant, and in two of eight donors the single most frequent clonotype came from this HLA-C-restricted group. Cumulative frequency of public TCR beta family members discriminated carriers of CMV infection plus the relevant HLA type in this cohort and an independent approximately 370-donor cohort.

According to the germline V gene, CDR1 reads SGHTA and CDR2 reads FQGNSA. For this chain, trimming is 1 base at the V end and 2 bases at the J end, and the number of junction bases without a gene match is 9. The CDR3, cysteine through phenylalanine, is 17 amino acids long. The read is trimmed to its CDR3 DNA, 51 bases read in frame from base 1. The sample consisted of CD8+ T cells from PBMCs. The rearranged chain carries TRBV7-2 and TRBJ2-5, and TRBD2 aligns with 8 junction nucleotides. The receptor was derived from a human donor in good health (CMV status not recorded). Some clones in this sample may be carry-over from other donors' samples. The DNA sequence is as follows: TGTGCCAGCAGCTTAGATTCCAGCGGGGGCCATCAAGAGACCCAGTACTTC. Protein translation: CASSLDSSGGHQETQYF.